The 16 T cell receptor beta chains presented below share a single source sample, sequenced in a study of blood T cell repertoires in COVID-19. The assay was immunoSEQ multiplex PCR, and TCRdb's table has in-frame clones only and misses some. The profile shows hundreds of thousands of clones, about four fifths of them singletons. Input material: PBMCs or T cells enriched from blood (not recorded which). Receptors originate from an older woman who had recovered from COVID-19.

V gene TRBV19 combines with J gene TRBJ2-1; 8 nucleotides agree with TRBD1. The germline V gene encodes CDR1 LNHDA and CDR2 SQIVND (reference sequence). This CDR3 comprises 15 residues. J was trimmed by 7 bases and V by 5 bases; bases with no gene match: 10. CDR3 sequence: CASSADRGFVNEQFF. CDR3 DNA: TGTGCCAGTAGTGCCGACAGGGGCTTCGTTAATGAGCAGTTCTTC.

The chain carries TRBV5-1 and TRBJ1-2; 8 nucleotides match TRBD1. Per germline, CDR1 SGHRS and CDR2 YFSETQ. V trimming: 4 bases; J trimming: 4 bases; junction bases outside the gene matches: 9. The CDR3 has 15 amino acids. The CDR3 protein is CASSERTGKGYGYTF. For the CDR3, the DNA is TGCGCCAGCAGCGAACGGACAGGGAAAGGCTATGGCTACACCTTC.

V usage is TRBV28 and J usage is TRBJ1-6, with D perhaps TRBD1 (5 bases). The CDR3 contains 14 residues. V was shortened by 4 bases and J by 9 bases, with 13 bases between the two germline ends. Germline V gene data show CDR1 as MDHEN and CDR2 as SYDVKM. The CDR3 sequence is CASSSRQSGSPLHF. The CDR3 DNA is TGTGCCAGCAGTTCGAGACAGAGTGGTTCACCCCTCCACTTT. Drawing the rest from reference TRBV28 and TRBJ1-6, the complete variable domain is DVKVTQSSRYLVKRTGEKVFLECVQDMDHENMFWYRQDPGLGLRLIYFSYDVKMKEKGDIPEGYSVSREKKERFSLILESASTNQTSMYLCASSSRQSGSPLHFGNGTRLTVT.

This rearrangement joins TRBV7-6 to TRBJ2-7, with 8 bases identical to TRBD2. CDR1 is SGHVS, CDR2 FNYEAQ, per germline. V lost 1 base, J lost 2 bases, and 4 bases stayed unmatched. The length of the CDR3 is 15 residues. This CDR3 is CASSLGAGGTYEQYF. In nucleotides, the CDR3 is TGTGCCAGCAGCTTAGGGGCGGGAGGTACCTACGAGCAGTACTTC.

The chain joins TRBV27 to TRBJ1-5; no firm D call. With 6 bases removed from V and 0 bases from J, the gap between germline ends came to 9 bases. The length of the CDR3 is 14 residues. Germline CDR1 and CDR2: MNHEY and SMNVEV (reference sequence). CDR3 sequence reads: CASSLQNSNQPQHF. For the CDR3, the DNA is TGTGCCAGCAGCTTACAGAATAGCAATCAGCCCCAGCATTTT.

The J gene is TRBJ1-2, the V gene TRBV11-3, with 8 positions matching TRBD1. Per the germline V gene, CDR1 is SGHNT and CDR2 is YENEEA. The ends lost 1 base at V and 8 bases at J; junction bases unmatched: 3. CDR3 size: 13 residues. CDR3 in DNA: TGTGCCAGCAGCTTAGGACAGGGGATCGGCTACACCTTC. The encoded protein is CASSLGQGIGYTF.

The V gene is TRBV18, the J gene TRBJ1-3; D is perhaps TRBD1 (5 bases). Trimming stripped 6 bases from V and 1 base from J, with 7 bases between. Germline loops: CDR1 KGHSH, CDR2 LQKENI. The CDR3 runs 13 residues. The CDR3 DNA is TGTGCCAGCTCGACAGATTCTGGAAACACCATATATTTT. It translates to CASSTDSGNTIYF.

The chain uses TRBV6-6 and TRBJ1-6; 7 positions match TRBD1. Germline loops: CDR1 MNHNY, CDR2 SVGAGI (reference sequence). The trim removed 5 bases at V and 7 bases at J, leaving 8 bases unmatched. The CDR3 runs 15 residues. Written as DNA, the CDR3 is TGTGCCAGCAGTCCCGACAGGGTGGGCAATTCACCCCTCCACTTT. The encoded protein is CASSPDRVGNSPLHF.

V is TRBV4-1 and J is TRBJ2-3, with 7 bases fitting TRBD1. V trimming: 0 bases; J trimming: 2 bases; junction bases outside the gene matches: 23. From germline, CDR1 is MGHRA and CDR2 YSYEKL. The CDR3 is 22 residues long. As DNA, the CDR3 is TGCGCCAGCAGCCAAGAGAAACGAAGGAGGAATAACCGGGACAGCTCCACAGATACGCAGTATTTT. Protein sequence: CASSQEKRRRNNRDSSTDTQYF.

The V gene is TRBV5-4, the J gene TRBJ2-7; D is perhaps TRBD1 (5 bases). Deletions cut 1 base from V and 5 bases from J, with 16 bases between. The CDR3 has 15 residues. Germline CDR1 is SGHNT and CDR2 is YYREEE (reference sequence). CDR3: CASSLMAGWNHEQYF. In DNA, the CDR3 is TGTGCCAGCAGCTTGATGGCAGGGTGGAATCACGAGCAGTACTTC. Based on the CDR3 plus reference TRBV5-4 and TRBJ2-7, the full variable domain is ETGVTQSPTHLIKTRGQQVTLRCSSQSGHNTVSWYQQALGQGPQFIFQYYREEENGRGNFPPRFSGLQFPNYSSELNVNALELDDSALYLCASSLMAGWNHEQYFGPGTRLTVT.

V gene TRBV10-3 combines with J gene TRBJ1-1; no clear D gene. Germline CDR1 and CDR2: ENHRY and SYGVKD. The CDR3 contains 17 residues. Trimming pared 6 bases from V and 1 base from J, leaving 21 bases between. CDR3 coding DNA: TGTGCCATCAGCTCGCTGACGGCCCGAGGTCGGAACACTGAAGCTTTCTTT. Translating it yields CAISSLTARGRNTEAFF.

This clone was observed a handful of times. The chain links TRBV5-5 to TRBJ2-1, with D perhaps matching TRBD1 (5 bases). This CDR3 is built from 14 residues. With 4 bases removed from V and 1 base from J, the gap between germline ends came to 9 bases. Per germline, CDR1 SGHKS and CDR2 YYEKEE (reference sequence). CDR3 bases: TGTGCCAGCAGCCTCGCAGGGTCCTACAATGAGCAGTTCTTC. It encodes CASSLAGSYNEQFF.

This chain uses TRBV11-2 with TRBJ2-7; TRBD1 might be the D (6 bases). Trimming left V 5 bases short and J 1 base short, with 15 bases between. CDR3 length equals 15 residues. Germline lookup yields CDR1 SGHAT and CDR2 FQNNGV. This CDR3 is CASSTYRAQSYEQYF. CDR3 coding DNA: TGTGCCAGCAGCACATACAGGGCTCAGTCCTACGAGCAGTACTTC.

In its sample, this clone was seen a few times. V is TRBV6-5 and J is TRBJ2-7; a weak D match, TRBD2 (5 bases). Germline V lookup: CDR1 MNHEY, CDR2 SVGAGI. V gave up 4 bases and J gave up 5 bases, with 15 bases separating them. The CDR3 spans 14 residues. CDR3 residues: CASSSPGRSHEQYF. The CDR3 bases are TGTGCCAGCAGTTCCCCGGGGAGATCCCACGAGCAGTACTTC.

V gene TRBV6-5 combines with J gene TRBJ2-1, with TRBD1 as a possible D gene (5 bases). Germline CDR1 is MNHEY and CDR2 is SVGAGI. V lost 0 bases to trimming and J lost 4 bases, with 10 bases between them. The CDR3 has 15 residues. This chain's CDR3 is CASSYSIGVYNEQFF. DNA for the CDR3: TGTGCCAGCAGTTACTCGATAGGGGTTTACAATGAGCAGTTCTTC.

The chain is built from TRBV29-1 and TRBJ1-1; D is possibly TRBD1 (5 bases). V was shortened by 5 bases and J by 3 bases, with 13 bases between the two germline ends. Germline-derived CDR1 and CDR2 are SQVTM and ANQGSEA. The CDR3 runs 13 residues. The CDR3 is CSVNQGKDTEAFF. The CDR3 coding sequence is TGCAGCGTTAACCAGGGTAAGGACACTGAAGCTTTCTTT.